The 2 T cell receptor beta chains presented below share a single source sample, sequenced in a study of T cell repertoires in cytomegalovirus infection. TCRdb reprocessed the reads with MiXCR, giving one entry per CDR3 protein. The sample carries 650,000 to 900,000 distinct CDR3 sequences, almost 30% recorded once. The antigens for these receptors are not known. Sequencing was performed on cultured CD8+ T cells from PBMCs, taken from culture after CMV antigen stimulation. These receptors originate from a human donor in good health (CMV status not recorded). Some clones in this sample may be carry-over from other donors' samples.

This clonotype was counted between two and nine times. The rearrangement uses TRBV7-8 and TRBJ2-1, with D maybe TRBD2 (5 bases). Trimming took off 2 bases at V and 0 bases at J, with 17 bases between the two ends. Germline V gene lookup returns CDR1 SGHVS and CDR2 FQNEAQ. CDR3 length equals 18 residues. CDR3 nucleotide sequence: TGTGCCAGCAGCTTACGTAGGAGGACCTCCAGCTCCTACAATGAGCAGTTCTTC. This translates into CASSLRRRTSSSYNEQFF.

The chain couples TRBV7-9 to TRBJ2-4, with 12 bases matching TRBD2. Germline loops: CDR1 SEHNR, CDR2 FQNEAQ (reference sequence). This CDR3 has 17 amino acids. The junction had 6 bases not matched to a gene; V was cut back by 6 bases and J by 0 bases. DNA of the CDR3: TGTGCCAGCAGTACCACGACTAGCGGGGGAGCCAAAAACATTCAGTACTTC. It is translated as CASSTTTSGGAKNIQYF.